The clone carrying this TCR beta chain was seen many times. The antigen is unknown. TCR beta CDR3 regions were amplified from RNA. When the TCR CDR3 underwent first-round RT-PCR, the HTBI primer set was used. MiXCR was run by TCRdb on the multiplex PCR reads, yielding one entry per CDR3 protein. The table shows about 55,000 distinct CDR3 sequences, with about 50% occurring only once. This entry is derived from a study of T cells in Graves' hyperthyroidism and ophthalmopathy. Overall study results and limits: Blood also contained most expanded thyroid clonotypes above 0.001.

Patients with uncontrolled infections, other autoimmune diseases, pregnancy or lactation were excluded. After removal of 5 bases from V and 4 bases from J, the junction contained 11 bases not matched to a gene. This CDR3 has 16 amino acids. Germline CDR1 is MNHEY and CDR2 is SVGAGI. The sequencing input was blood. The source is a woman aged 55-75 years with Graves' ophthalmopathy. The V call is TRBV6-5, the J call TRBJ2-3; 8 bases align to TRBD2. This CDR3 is CASSQAYGGASDTQYF. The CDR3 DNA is TGTGCCAGCAGTCAAGCCTACGGGGGGGCCTCAGATACGCAGTATTTT.